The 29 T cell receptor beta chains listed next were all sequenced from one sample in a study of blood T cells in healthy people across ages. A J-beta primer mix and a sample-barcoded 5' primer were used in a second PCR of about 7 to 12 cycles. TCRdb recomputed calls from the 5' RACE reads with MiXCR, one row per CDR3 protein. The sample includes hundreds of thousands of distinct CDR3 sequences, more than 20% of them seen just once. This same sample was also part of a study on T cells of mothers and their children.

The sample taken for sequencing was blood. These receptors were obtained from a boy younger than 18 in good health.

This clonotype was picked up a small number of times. The CDR3 DNA is TGTGCCAGCTCACCTCGAGCACGGCCGATGAACACTGAAGCTTTCTTT. This encodes CASSPRARPMNTEAFF. The V call is TRBV18, the J call TRBJ1-1; no firm D call. The CDR3 runs 16 residues. With 3 bases removed from V and 0 bases from J, the gap between germline ends came to 14 bases. Germline values: CDR1 KGHSH, CDR2 LQKENI.

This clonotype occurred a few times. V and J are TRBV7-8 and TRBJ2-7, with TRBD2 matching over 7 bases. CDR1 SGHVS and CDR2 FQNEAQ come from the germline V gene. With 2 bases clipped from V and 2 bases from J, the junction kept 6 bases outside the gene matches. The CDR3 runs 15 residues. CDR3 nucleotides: TGTGCCAGCAGCTTAAGGCTAGCGGATACCTACGAGCAGTACTTC. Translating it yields CASSLRLADTYEQYF.

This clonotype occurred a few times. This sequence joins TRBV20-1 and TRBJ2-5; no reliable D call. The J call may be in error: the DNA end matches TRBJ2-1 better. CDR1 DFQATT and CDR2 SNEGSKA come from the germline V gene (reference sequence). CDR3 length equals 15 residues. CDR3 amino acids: CSARKEFLRADEQFF. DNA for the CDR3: TGCAGTGCTAGGAAAGAATTCCTACGCGCCGATGAGCAGTTCTTC.

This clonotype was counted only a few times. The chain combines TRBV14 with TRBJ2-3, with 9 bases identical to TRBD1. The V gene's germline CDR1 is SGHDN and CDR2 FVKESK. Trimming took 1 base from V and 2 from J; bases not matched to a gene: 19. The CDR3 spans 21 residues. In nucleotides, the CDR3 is TGTGCCAGCAGCCAAGTCTCTTCGGTAGCGCGCGGGACAGGGATCACAGATACGCAGTATTTT. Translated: CASSQVSSVARGTGITDTQYF.

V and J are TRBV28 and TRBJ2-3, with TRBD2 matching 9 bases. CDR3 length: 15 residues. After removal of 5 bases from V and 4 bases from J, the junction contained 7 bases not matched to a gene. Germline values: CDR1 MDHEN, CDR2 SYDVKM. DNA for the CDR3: TGTGCCAGCAGTCCTGCAGCGGGGGGTCCAGATACGCAGTATTTT. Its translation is CASSPAAGGPDTQYF.

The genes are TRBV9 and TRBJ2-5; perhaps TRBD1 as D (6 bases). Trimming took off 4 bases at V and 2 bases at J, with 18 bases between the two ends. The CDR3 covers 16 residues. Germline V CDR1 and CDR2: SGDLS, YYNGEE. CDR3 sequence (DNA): TGTGCCAGCAGCCATTTCGAGACAGGAGCACAAGAGACCCAGTACTTC. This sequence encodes CASSHFETGAQETQYF.

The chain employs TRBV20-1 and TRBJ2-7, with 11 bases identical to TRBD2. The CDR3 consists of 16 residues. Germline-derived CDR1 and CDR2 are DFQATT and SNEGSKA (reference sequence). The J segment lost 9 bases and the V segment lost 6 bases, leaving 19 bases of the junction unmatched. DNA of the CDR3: TGCAGTGCGACGGACAGGGAAGGGTTAGCGGGAGGGGGGCAGTACTTC. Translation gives CSATDREGLAGGGQYF.

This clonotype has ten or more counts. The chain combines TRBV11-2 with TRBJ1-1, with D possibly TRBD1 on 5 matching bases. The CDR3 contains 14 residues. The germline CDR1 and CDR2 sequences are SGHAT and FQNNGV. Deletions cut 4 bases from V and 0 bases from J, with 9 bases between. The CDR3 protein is CASSSGALNTEAFF. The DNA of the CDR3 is TGTGCCAGCAGCTCCGGGGCCTTGAACACTGAAGCTTTCTTT. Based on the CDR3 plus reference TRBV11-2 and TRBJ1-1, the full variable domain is EAGVAQSPRYKIIEKRQSVAFWCNPISGHATLYWYQQILGQGPKLLIQFQNNGVVDDSQLPKDRFSAERLKGVDSTLKIQPAKLEDSAVYLCASSSGALNTEAFFGQGTRLTVV.

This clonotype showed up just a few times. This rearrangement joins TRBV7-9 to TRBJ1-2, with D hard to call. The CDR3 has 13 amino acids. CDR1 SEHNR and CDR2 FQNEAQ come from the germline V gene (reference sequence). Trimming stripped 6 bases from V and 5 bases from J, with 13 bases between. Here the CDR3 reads CASSPTPGYGYTF. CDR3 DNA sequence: TGTGCCAGCAGTCCAACCCCCGGGTATGGCTACACCTTC.

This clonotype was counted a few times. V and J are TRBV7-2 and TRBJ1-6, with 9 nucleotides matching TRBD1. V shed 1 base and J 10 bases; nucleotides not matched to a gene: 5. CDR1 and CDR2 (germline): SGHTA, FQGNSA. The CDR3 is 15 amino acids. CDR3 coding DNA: TGTGCCAGCAGCTTAGTCCAACAGGGGGCGTCACCCCTCCACTTT. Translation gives CASSLVQQGASPLHF.

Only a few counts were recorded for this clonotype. CDR3 protein: CASSSHPGRGANVLTF. CDR3 DNA: TGTGCCAGCAGCTCACACCCCGGGCGTGGGGCCAACGTCCTGACTTTC. V and J are TRBV9 and TRBJ2-6, with D uncertain. The germline CDR1 and CDR2 sequences are SGDLS and YYNGEE. Trimming pared 4 bases from V and 3 bases from J, leaving 14 bases between. The CDR3 covers 16 residues.

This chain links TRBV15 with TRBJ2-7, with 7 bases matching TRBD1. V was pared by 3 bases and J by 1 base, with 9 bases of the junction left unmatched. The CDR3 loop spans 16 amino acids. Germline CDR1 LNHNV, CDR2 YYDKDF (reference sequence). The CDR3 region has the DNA TGTGCCACCAGCAGGGGTCGGACAGGAGGATCCTACGAGCAGTACTTC. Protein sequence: CATSRGRTGGSYEQYF.

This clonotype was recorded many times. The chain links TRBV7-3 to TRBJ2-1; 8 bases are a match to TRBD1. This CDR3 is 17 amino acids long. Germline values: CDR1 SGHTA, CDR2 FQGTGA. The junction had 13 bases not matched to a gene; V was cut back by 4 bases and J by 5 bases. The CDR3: CASSSTGQGFRDNEQFF. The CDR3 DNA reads TGTGCCAGCAGCTCAACCGGACAGGGTTTCAGGGACAATGAGCAGTTCTTC.

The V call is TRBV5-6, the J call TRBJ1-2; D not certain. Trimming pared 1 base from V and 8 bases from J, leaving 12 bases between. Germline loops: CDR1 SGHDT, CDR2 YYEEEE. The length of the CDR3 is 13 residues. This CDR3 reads CASSLNAVSGYTF. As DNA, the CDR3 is TGTGCCAGCAGCTTGAACGCGGTGTCGGGCTACACCTTC.

CDR3 residues: CASSGQAGYEQYF. The CDR3 region has the DNA TGTGCCAGCTCCGGGCAGGCCGGCTACGAGCAGTACTTC. The V gene is TRBV27, the J gene TRBJ2-7; D unclear. Germline CDR1 reads MNHEY; CDR2 reads SMNVEV (reference sequence). Trimming removed 8 bases at V and 3 bases at J, with 14 bases between. The length of the CDR3 is 13 residues.

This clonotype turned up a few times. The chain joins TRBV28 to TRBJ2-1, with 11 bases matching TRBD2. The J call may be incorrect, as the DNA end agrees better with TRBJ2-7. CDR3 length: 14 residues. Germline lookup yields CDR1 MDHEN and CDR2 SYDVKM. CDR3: CATILLAGEGEQYF. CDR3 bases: TGTGCCACAATTCTACTAGCGGGAGAGGGCGAGCAGTACTTC.

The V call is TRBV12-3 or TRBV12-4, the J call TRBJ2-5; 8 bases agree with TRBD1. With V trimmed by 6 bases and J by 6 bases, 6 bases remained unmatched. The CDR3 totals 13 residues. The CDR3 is CASSSRQGQTQYF. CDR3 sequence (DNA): TGTGCCAGCAGCTCGAGACAGGGGCAGACCCAGTACTTC.

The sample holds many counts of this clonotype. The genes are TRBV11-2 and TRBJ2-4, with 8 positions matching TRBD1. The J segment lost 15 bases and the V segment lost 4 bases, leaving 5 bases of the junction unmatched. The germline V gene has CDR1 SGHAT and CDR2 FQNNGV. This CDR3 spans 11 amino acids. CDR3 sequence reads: CASSSGQGLYF. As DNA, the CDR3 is TGTGCCAGCAGCTCCGGACAGGGACTGTACTTC.

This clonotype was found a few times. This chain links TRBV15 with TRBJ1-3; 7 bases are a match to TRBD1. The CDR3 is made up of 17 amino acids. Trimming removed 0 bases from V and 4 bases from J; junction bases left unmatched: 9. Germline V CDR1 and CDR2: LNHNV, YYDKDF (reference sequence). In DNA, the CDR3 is TGTGCCACCAGCAGAGATGCCCGGACAGGACCAGGAAACACCATATATTTT. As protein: CATSRDARTGPGNTIYF. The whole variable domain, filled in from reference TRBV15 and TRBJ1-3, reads DAMVIQNPRYQVTQFGKPVTLSCSQTLNHNVMYWYQQKSSQAPKLLFHYYDKDFNNEADTPDNFQSRRPNTSFCFLDIRSPGLGDTAMYLCATSRDARTGPGNTIYFGEGSWLTVV.

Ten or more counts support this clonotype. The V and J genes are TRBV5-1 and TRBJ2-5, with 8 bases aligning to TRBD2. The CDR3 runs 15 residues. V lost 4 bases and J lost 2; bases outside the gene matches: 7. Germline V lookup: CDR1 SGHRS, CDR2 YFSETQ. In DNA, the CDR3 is TGCGCCAGCAGCCCCGTGGCGGGGGGTCAAGAGACCCAGTACTTC. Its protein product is CASSPVAGGQETQYF.

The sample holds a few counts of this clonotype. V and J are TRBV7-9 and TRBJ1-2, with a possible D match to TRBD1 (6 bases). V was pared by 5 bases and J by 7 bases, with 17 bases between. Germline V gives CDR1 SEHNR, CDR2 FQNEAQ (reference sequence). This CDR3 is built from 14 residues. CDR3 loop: CASSLAGESSGYTF. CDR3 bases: TGTGCCAGCAGCCTCGCAGGGGAGTCGTCTGGCTACACCTTC.

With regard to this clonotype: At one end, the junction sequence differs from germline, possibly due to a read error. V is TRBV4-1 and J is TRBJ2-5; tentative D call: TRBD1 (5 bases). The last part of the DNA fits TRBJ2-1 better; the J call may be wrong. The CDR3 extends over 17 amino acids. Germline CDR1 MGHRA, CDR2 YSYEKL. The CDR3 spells CASSHYVGAQAYNQQFF. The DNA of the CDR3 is TGCGCCAGCAGCCACTACGTAGGGGCCCAGGCTTACAATCAGCAGTTCTTC.

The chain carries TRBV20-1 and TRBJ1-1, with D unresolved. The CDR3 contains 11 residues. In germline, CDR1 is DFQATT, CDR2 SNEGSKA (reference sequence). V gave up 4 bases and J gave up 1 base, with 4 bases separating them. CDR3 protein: CSATANTEAFF. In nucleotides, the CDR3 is TGCAGTGCTACAGCGAACACTGAAGCTTTCTTT.

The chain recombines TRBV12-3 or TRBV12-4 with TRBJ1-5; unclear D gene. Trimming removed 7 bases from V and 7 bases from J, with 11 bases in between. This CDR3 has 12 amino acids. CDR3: CASNPRRQPQHF. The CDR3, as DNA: TGTGCCAGCAACCCACGGCGCCAGCCCCAGCATTTT.

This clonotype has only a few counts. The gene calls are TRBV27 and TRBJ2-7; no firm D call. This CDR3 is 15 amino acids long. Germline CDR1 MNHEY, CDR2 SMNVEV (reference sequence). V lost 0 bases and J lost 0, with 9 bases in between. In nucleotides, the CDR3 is TGTGCCAGCAGTTTATCTCCGAAGGGCTCCTACGAGCAGTACTTC. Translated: CASSLSPKGSYEQYF.

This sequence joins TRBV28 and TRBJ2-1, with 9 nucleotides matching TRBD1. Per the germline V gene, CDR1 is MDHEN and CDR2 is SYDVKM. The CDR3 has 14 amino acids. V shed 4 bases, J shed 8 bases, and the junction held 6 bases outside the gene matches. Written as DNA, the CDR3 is TGTGCCAGCAGTTCCGGACAGGGGAGGGATGAGCAGTTCTTC. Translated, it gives CASSSGQGRDEQFF. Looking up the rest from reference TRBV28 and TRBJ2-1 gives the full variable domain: DVKVTQSSRYLVKRTGEKVFLECVQDMDHENMFWYRQDPGLGLRLIYFSYDVKMKEKGDIPEGYSVSREKKERFSLILESASTNQTSMYLCASSSGQGRDEQFFGPGTRLTVL.

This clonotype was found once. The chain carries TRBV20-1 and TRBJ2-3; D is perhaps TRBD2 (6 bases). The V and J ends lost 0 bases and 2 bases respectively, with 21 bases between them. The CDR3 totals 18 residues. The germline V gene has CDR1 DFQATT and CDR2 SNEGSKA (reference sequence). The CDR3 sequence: CSARDEPTYSGSTDTQYF. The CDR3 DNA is TGCAGTGCTAGAGATGAGCCCACCTATAGCGGATCCACAGATACGCAGTATTTT.

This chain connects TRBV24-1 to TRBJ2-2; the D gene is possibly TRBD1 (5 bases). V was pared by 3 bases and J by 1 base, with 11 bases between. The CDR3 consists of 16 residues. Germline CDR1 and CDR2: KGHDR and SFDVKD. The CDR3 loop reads CATSDPGQLNTGELFF. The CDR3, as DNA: TGTGCCACCAGTGATCCTGGACAACTGAACACCGGGGAGCTGTTTTTT.

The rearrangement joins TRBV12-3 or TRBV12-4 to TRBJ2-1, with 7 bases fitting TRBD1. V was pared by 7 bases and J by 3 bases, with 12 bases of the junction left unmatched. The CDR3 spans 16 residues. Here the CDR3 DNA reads TGTGCCAGCACCCTTCGGACAGGAAGCGTCTACAATGAGCAGTTCTTC. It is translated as CASTLRTGSVYNEQFF.